What follows describes a single T cell receptor (beta chain). Antigen specificity is unknown. This entry is derived from a study of a mutant IDH1 vaccine in newly diagnosed glioma. About the research overall: Patients under treatment included around 60% males and 37.5% females and had a mean age of around 40 years. Pretreatment consisted of radiotherapy, temozolomide, or both, with most receiving both. Study-wide results and caveats: Vaccination elicited immune responses in roughly 93% of patients.

Time point described: baseline, week 1 (first vaccination visit). Treatment reported: pre-vaccination baseline after standard-of-care therapy. Every donor had a new WHO grade 3 or 4 astrocytoma that was IDH1-mutant, with loss of nuclear ATRX. The germline gives CDR1 SGHTA, CDR2 FQGNSA. The V gene lost 6 bases and the J gene lost 6 bases, with 13 bases spanning the gap. The CDR3 totals 13 residues. Here immunoSEQ multiplex PCR was the method, and the copy in TCRdb shows in-frame clones only, minus some. The sample consists of some 67,000 clones, around four fifths of them appearing once. J is TRBJ2-3 and V is TRBV7-2; TRBD2 is a possible D gene (5 bases). This sample comprised peripheral blood mononuclear cells (PBMCs), obtained from a glioma patient treated with radiotherapy, temozolomide or both. The receptor's source is a woman in her late teens or twenties with glioma. Some clones in this sample may be carry-over from other donors' samples. CDR3 residues: CASRPRDADTQYF. CDR3 coding DNA: TGTGCCAGCAGGCCCCGGGATGCGGATACGCAGTATTTT. The complete variable domain, with remaining parts taken from reference TRBV7-2 and TRBJ2-3, reads GAGVSQSPSNKVTEKGKDVELRCDPISGHTALYWYRQSLGQGLEFLIYFQGNSAPDKSGLPSDRFSAERTGGSVSTLTIQRTQQEDSAVYLCASRPRDADTQYFGPGTRLTVL.